Here is one T cell receptor (beta chain) with its context. This CDR3 contains 16 residues. From germline, CDR1 is SGHTA and CDR2 FQGNSA. After removal of 2 bases from V and 0 bases from J, the junction contained 4 bases not matched to a gene. Recruited during active infection, patients (from Seattle) were subsequently followed longitudinally. The data derive from a study of blood T cell repertoires in COVID-19. Study background: PBMCs, B-cell-depleted T cells, or T cells were the source of the cDNA or gDNA that made up the material.

Sequenced by immunoSEQ multiplex PCR; TCRdb stores in-frame clones only, minus some. The data hold 170,000 or so clones, with around nine tenths observed a single time. Sequencing was carried out using peripheral blood. J is TRBJ2-1 and V is TRBV7-2, with 7 positions matching TRBD2. The sequence was obtained from a man aged 55 to 70 with COVID-19, enrolled during active disease. The CDR3 here is CASSLFWGGSYNEQFF. CDR3 coding DNA: TGTGCCAGCAGCTTATTTTGGGGGGGCTCCTACAATGAGCAGTTCTTC.